This T cell receptor (beta chain) comes out of a study of vaccination effects on CD4 cells after COVID-19. Overall study: After the second dose, samples were taken at median day 72. Study findings and constraints: The study found that only 1 of 255 vaccine-induced clones from healthy vaccinees cross-reacted with common cold coronaviruses.

TCRdb's table, derived via immunoSEQ multiplex PCR, lists solely in-frame clones and lacks some. Seen here are 14,000 or so clones, 55% to 85% observed once, and the top ten hold roughly 9.9%. CDR3 size: 16 residues. J lost 2 bases, V lost 3 bases, and 8 bases had no gene match. Germline CDR1 KGHSH, CDR2 LQKENI. Antigen-specific CD4+ T cells were expanded with viral peptide pools in the ViraFEST assay before sequencing. When about ten days of culture had elapsed, CD4+ T cells were isolated. Participants received two doses of either the BNT162b2 or mRNA-1273 vaccine. Supplemented with 7.5 to 10 IU/ml IL-2 and 8 to 10 ug/ml peptides, a few million PBMC per well were kept in culture. IL-2 medium was substituted for half the medium on days 3 and 7. By its share, this clone is medium-sized. No antigen is known for it.

The chain recombines TRBV18 with TRBJ2-5; 8 bases are shared with TRBD2. This sequence originates from a human donor who received a COVID-19 vaccine. The starting material was CD4+ T cells from PBMCs cultured with SARS-CoV-2 spike peptides, obtained after COVID-19 vaccination. Written as DNA, the CDR3 is TGTGCCAGCTCACCTGGATCTAGCGGGCTACAAGAGACCCAGTACTTC. This translates into CASSPGSSGLQETQYF.